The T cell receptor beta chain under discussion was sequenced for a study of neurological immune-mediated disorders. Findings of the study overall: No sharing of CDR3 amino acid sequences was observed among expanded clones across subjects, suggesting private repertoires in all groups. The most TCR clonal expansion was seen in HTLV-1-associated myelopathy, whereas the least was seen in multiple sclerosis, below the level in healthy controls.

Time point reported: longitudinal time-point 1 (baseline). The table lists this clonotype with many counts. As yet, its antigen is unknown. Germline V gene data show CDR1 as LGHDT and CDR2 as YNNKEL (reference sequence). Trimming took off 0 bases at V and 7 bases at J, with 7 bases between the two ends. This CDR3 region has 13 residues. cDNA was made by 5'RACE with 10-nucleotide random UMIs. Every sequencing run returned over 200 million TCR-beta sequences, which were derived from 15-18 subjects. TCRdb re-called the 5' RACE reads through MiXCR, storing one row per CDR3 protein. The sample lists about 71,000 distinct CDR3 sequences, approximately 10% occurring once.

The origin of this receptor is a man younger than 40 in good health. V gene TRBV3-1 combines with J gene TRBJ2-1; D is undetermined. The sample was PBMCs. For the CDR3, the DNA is TGTGCCAGCAGCCAAGAAGGTCGGAATGAGCAGTTCTTC. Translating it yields CASSQEGRNEQFF.